This TCR beta chain was captured in a study of T-cell memory formation after mild COVID-19. Study-wide context: There were largely donor-specific TCR clusters.

In this sample, this clonotype turned up a few times. TCRdb called the 5' RACE reads again in MiXCR, with one record for every CDR3 protein. Of 300,000 to 400,000 distinct CDR3 sequences detected, roughly 13% appear once; the ten largest clones hold 22%. From germline, CDR1 is SGHAT and CDR2 FQNNGV. This CDR3 contains 13 residues. V was trimmed by 4 bases and J by 5 bases, leaving 11 bases between them. Sequencing was performed on PBMCs or a T cell subset sorted from them (not recorded which). The sequence came from a man aged 18 to 29 who had mild COVID-19 (a few samples of this study predate the infection). Cell type and time point are not known. The chain links TRBV11-2 to TRBJ2-5; D call uncertain. The CDR3 DNA follows: TGTGCCAGCAGCTCCTGGATGAGGGAGACCCAGTACTTC. This encodes CASSSWMRETQYF.